These 10 T cell receptor beta chains originate from one sample sequenced in a study of early T cells in non-severe SARS-CoV-2 infection. TCRdb reanalysed the 5' RACE reads using MiXCR and keeps one entry per CDR3 protein. This table holds 55,000 to 85,000 distinct CDR3 sequences, around 15% found once. The sequenced sample consisted of whole blood. Every receptor here comes from an adult who was a healthcare worker with PCR-confirmed SARS-CoV-2 infection or an uninfected control (not recorded which).

The rearrangement joins TRBV7-2 to TRBJ1-4, with 9 bases fitting TRBD1. Unmatched junction bases numbered 8, after V lost 8 bases and J lost 7 bases. The CDR3 covers 14 residues. Germline V gene sequence: CDR1 SGHTA, CDR2 FQGNSA. This CDR3 is CASGQGWGPEKLFF. CDR3 nucleotides: TGTGCCAGCGGACAGGGGTGGGGGCCTGAAAAACTGTTTTTT. The full variable domain, with the rest looked up from reference TRBV7-2 and TRBJ1-4, is GAGVSQSPSNKVTEKGKDVELRCDPISGHTALYWYRQSLGQGLEFLIYFQGNSAPDKSGLPSDRFSAERTGGSVSTLTIQRTQQEDSAVYLCASGQGWGPEKLFFGSGTQLSVL.

This clonotype has a count of ten or more. CDR3 protein: CASSLAGFGETQYF. In DNA form, the CDR3 reads TGTGCCAGCAGCTTAGCAGGGTTTGGAGAGACCCAGTACTTC. The chain links TRBV11-2 to TRBJ2-5, with D perhaps matching TRBD1 (5 bases). CDR1 SGHAT and CDR2 FQNNGV come from the germline V gene. The ends were cut back, 1 base at V and 4 bases at J, with 10 bases in the middle. The CDR3 consists of 14 residues.

This clonotype has a handful of counts. For the CDR3, the DNA is TGTGCCAGCGGACCAGGGGCAACCTACGAGCAGTACTTC. It specifies CASGPGATYEQYF. The J gene is TRBJ2-7, the V gene TRBV28; TRBD1 is a possible D gene (6 bases). The CDR3 extends over 13 amino acids. Trimming cost V 8 bases and J 2 bases, with 13 bases left between them. The V gene's germline CDR1 is MDHEN and CDR2 SYDVKM. The full variable domain, in which reference TRBV28 and TRBJ2-7 provide the parts outside the CDR3, is DVKVTQSSRYLVKRTGEKVFLECVQDMDHENMFWYRQDPGLGLRLIYFSYDVKMKEKGDIPEGYSVSREKKERFSLILESASTNQTSMYLCASGPGATYEQYFGPGTRLTVT.

This clonotype was seen many times. CDR3 loop: CASSLVAYGYTF. The CDR3 DNA reads as TGTGCCAGCAGCTTAGTGGCCTATGGCTACACCTTC. This chain links TRBV6-2 or TRBV6-3 with TRBJ1-2; D call uncertain. The germline V gene encodes CDR1 MNHEY and CDR2 SVGEGT. This CDR3 has 12 amino acids. Trimming stripped 6 bases from V and 4 bases from J, with 9 bases between.

A few counts support this clonotype. The chain carries TRBV6-5 and TRBJ2-1; D is perhaps TRBD1 or TRBD2 (5 bases each). Between the trimmed V and J ends, which lost 2 bases and 1 base, there was a span of 6 bases. CDR3 length: 14 amino acids. The germline CDR1 and CDR2 sequences are MNHEY and SVGAGI. CDR3 in DNA: TGTGCCAGCAGTTACGGGGGTTCCTACAATGAGCAGTTCTTC. Translated, it gives CASSYGGSYNEQFF.

V and J are TRBV4-1 and TRBJ2-2, with TRBD2 matching 9 bases. Losses at the gene ends were 4 bases for V and 3 bases for J; bases not matched to a gene: 3. The germline gives CDR1 MGHRA, CDR2 YSYEKL. The CDR3 is 15 amino acids. This CDR3 reads CASSLSGGYTGELFF. The CDR3, as DNA: TGCGCCAGCAGCCTTAGCGGGGGCTACACCGGGGAGCTGTTTTTT.

The gene calls are TRBV7-2 and TRBJ2-2, with no clear D. There are 13 residues in the CDR3. Germline V CDR1 and CDR2: SGHTA, FQGNSA. Trimming shortened V by 2 bases and J by 3 bases, and 4 bases separated the two germline ends. CDR3 sequence reads: CASSLSHTGELFF. The CDR3 DNA follows: TGTGCCAGCAGCTTATCGCACACCGGGGAGCTGTTTTTT.

V usage is TRBV5-5 and J usage is TRBJ2-2; a possible D gene is TRBD1 (5 bases). The germline V and J ends were trimmed by 6 bases and 5 bases, with 17 bases remaining between them. Germline CDR1 is SGHKS and CDR2 is YYEKEE (reference sequence). The CDR3 is 15 amino acids. CDR3 nucleotide sequence: TGTGCCAGCATGACCAGGGATGGTTATACCGGGGAGCTGTTTTTT. This gives the protein CASMTRDGYTGELFF.

This chain links TRBV7-6 with TRBJ1-3; TRBD1 matches 8 bases. Trimming at V came to 5 bases and at J to 4 bases, leaving 10 bases not matched to a gene. CDR1 and CDR2 (germline): SGHVS, FNYEAQ. The CDR3 loop spans 16 amino acids. CDR3 DNA sequence: TGTGCCAGCAGCCAGCGGACAGGGCGCTCGGGAAACACCATATATTTT. Protein product: CASSQRTGRSGNTIYF. The entire variable domain, with the rest obtained from reference TRBV7-6 and TRBJ1-3, is as follows: GAGVSQSPRYKVTKRGQDVALRCDPISGHVSLYWYRQALGQGPEFLTYFNYEAQQDKSGLPNDRFSAERPEGSISTLTIQRTEQRDSAMYRCASSQRTGRSGNTIYFGEGSWLTVV.

This rearrangement joins TRBV20-1 to TRBJ2-1, with D perhaps TRBD1 (6 bases). The CDR3 consists of 13 residues. Per the germline V gene, CDR1 is DFQATT and CDR2 is SNEGSKA (reference sequence). The V gene lost 5 bases and the J gene lost 7 bases, with 15 bases spanning the gap. CDR3 amino acids: CSAPVSRGNEQFF. CDR3 bases: TGCAGTGCTCCCGTAAGCAGGGGAAATGAGCAGTTCTTC.